This T cell receptor (beta chain) was obtained from a study of T cells in Graves' hyperthyroidism and ophthalmopathy. The hyperthyroidism patients had all been newly diagnosed, and their disease duration was under 2 months. Their ages ranged from 18 to 65 years. Researchers amplified the TCR beta CDR3 regions from RNA transcripts. Researchers ran a first-round RT-PCR on the TCR CDR3 using the HTBI primer set. TCRdb reanalysed the multiplex PCR reads using MiXCR and keeps one entry per CDR3 protein. The sample records 550,000 to 800,000 distinct CDR3 sequences, around 16% being singletons. Sequences were obtained from blood. This receptor was taken from a man in his fifties with Graves' hyperthyroidism.

CDR3 amino acids: CASSSRQSRPLHF. CDR3 DNA: TGTGCCAGCAGCTCAAGACAGTCACGACCCCTCCACTTT. The chain recombines TRBV7-3 with TRBJ1-6, with D tentatively TRBD1 (5 bases). V gave up 4 bases and J gave up 12 bases, with 13 bases separating them. Germline CDR1 and CDR2: SGHTA and FQGTGA. This CDR3 region has 13 residues.